The 14 T cell receptor beta chains presented below share a single source sample, sequenced in a study of blood T cell repertoires in COVID-19. The data were produced by immunoSEQ multiplex PCR, yet TCRdb's version contains in-frame clones alone and is incomplete. The sample holds a few hundred thousand clones, roughly 89% seen once. Sample: PBMCs or T cells enriched from blood (not recorded which). The receptors originated from a woman younger than 35 who had recovered from COVID-19.

CDR3 DNA: TGTGCCAGCAGCTCTAGTGGAAGCTCTGGAAACACCATATATTTT. Translated: CASSSSGSSGNTIYF. This chain joins TRBV7-2 and TRBJ1-3; D unresolved. CDR3 length: 15 amino acids. Trimming took off 4 bases at V and 0 bases at J, with 10 bases between the two ends. Germline V gives CDR1 SGHTA, CDR2 FQGNSA.

The CDR3 nucleotides read TGTGCCAGCAGCTTAGACCGCGGGGCGTTCTTC. The encoded protein is CASSLDRGAFF. The chain combines TRBV7-9 with TRBJ2-1, with D possibly being TRBD2 (6 bases). V gave up 1 base and J gave up 15 bases, with 10 bases separating them. CDR1 is SEHNR and CDR2 is FQNEAQ in the germline V gene (reference sequence). This CDR3 spans 11 amino acids.

The sample holds a few counts of this clone. J is TRBJ1-1 and V is TRBV28, with no clear D. Germline V gene data show CDR1 as MDHEN and CDR2 as SYDVKM. V lost 3 bases to trimming and J lost 0 bases, with 14 bases between them. This CDR3 is 16 amino acids long. CDR3 region: CASSFRHRRVNTEAFF. In DNA, the CDR3 is TGTGCCAGCAGTTTCCGCCATAGGCGGGTGAACACTGAAGCTTTCTTT.

The rearrangement uses TRBV18 and TRBJ2-1, with 9 nucleotides matching TRBD2. Germline V gene lookup returns CDR1 KGHSH and CDR2 LQKENI. The CDR3 covers 16 residues. Losses at the gene ends were 0 bases for V and 9 bases for J; bases not matched to a gene: 9. For the CDR3, the DNA is TGTGCCAGCTCACCACCGAGGCTAGCGGGAAGCGGTGAGCAGTTCTTC. As protein: CASSPPRLAGSGEQFF.

This chain links TRBV28 with TRBJ1-2; weak D call: TRBD1 (5 bases). The CDR3 runs 14 residues. The germline V gene encodes CDR1 MDHEN and CDR2 SYDVKM. The ends were cut back, 3 bases at V and 4 bases at J, with 12 bases in the middle. The chain's CDR3 is CASSLQTETYGYTF. The CDR3 nucleotides read TGTGCCAGCAGTTTGCAGACAGAAACCTATGGCTACACCTTC.

J is TRBJ2-3 and V is TRBV7-9, with D possibly being TRBD2 (5 bases). This CDR3 has 17 amino acids. Trimming pared 5 bases from V and 2 bases from J, leaving 20 bases between. Germline values: CDR1 SEHNR, CDR2 FQNEAQ (reference sequence). CDR3 loop: CASSPETRLLYTDTQYF. Written as DNA, the CDR3 is TGTGCCAGCAGCCCAGAAACTAGGCTACTATACACAGATACGCAGTATTTT. The full variable domain, its missing parts supplied by reference TRBV7-9 and TRBJ2-3, is DTGVSQNPRHKITKRGQNVTFRCDPISEHNRLYWYRQTLGQGPEFLTYFQNEAQLEKSRLLSDRFSAERPKGSFSTLEIQRTEQGDSAMYLCASSPETRLLYTDTQYFGPGTRLTVL.

The chain recombines TRBV11-2 with TRBJ1-2; D not certain. V shed 4 bases and J shed 3 bases, with 12 bases lying between them. The CDR3 sequence is 14 residues long. The germline gives CDR1 SGHAT, CDR2 FQNNGV. The CDR3 sequence is CASSSVRRYYGYTF. The CDR3 nucleotides read TGTGCCAGCAGCTCCGTCCGGAGGTACTATGGCTACACCTTC. The complete variable domain, with remaining parts taken from reference TRBV11-2 and TRBJ1-2, reads EAGVAQSPRYKIIEKRQSVAFWCNPISGHATLYWYQQILGQGPKLLIQFQNNGVVDDSQLPKDRFSAERLKGVDSTLKIQPAKLEDSAVYLCASSSVRRYYGYTFGSGTRLTVV.

J is TRBJ1-3 and V is TRBV5-1, with 10 nucleotides matching TRBD1. The J segment lost 4 bases and the V segment lost 4 bases, leaving 11 bases of the junction unmatched. The CDR3 is made up of 17 amino acids. The germline V gene encodes CDR1 SGHRS and CDR2 YFSETQ. CDR3 sequence: CASSLQPGQGRGNTIYF. The DNA of the CDR3 is TGCGCCAGCAGCCTACAACCGGGACAGGGGCGCGGAAACACCATATATTTT.

The rearrangement joins TRBV4-3 to TRBJ2-7, with 9 positions matching TRBD1. Germline CDR1 and CDR2: LGHNA and YSLEER. This CDR3 has 16 residues. After removal of 1 base from V and 4 bases from J, the junction contained 8 bases not matched to a gene. CDR3 region: CASSQVPGQGMYEQYF. In nucleotides, the CDR3 is TGCGCCAGCAGCCAAGTCCCGGGACAGGGAATGTACGAGCAGTACTTC.

The chain recombines TRBV24-1 with TRBJ2-3; 7 positions agree with TRBD1. This CDR3 spans 16 amino acids. V lost 3 bases to trimming and J lost 0 bases; unmatched junction nucleotides: 5. Germline values: CDR1 KGHDR, CDR2 SFDVKD. CDR3 coding DNA: TGTGCCACCAGTGATCCCGGGACAGATAGCACAGATACGCAGTATTTT. This gives the protein CATSDPGTDSTDTQYF.

This clone came up a few times. The gene calls are TRBV2 and TRBJ1-2, with a possible D match to TRBD1 (5 bases). V lost 0 bases to trimming and J lost 0 bases, with 5 bases between them. Germline CDR1 is SNHLY and CDR2 is FYNNEI. The CDR3 extends over 14 amino acids. The DNA of the CDR3 is TGTGCCAGCAGTGAAGCGACAGCTAACTATGGCTACACCTTC. This encodes CASSEATANYGYTF.

V gene TRBV2 combines with J gene TRBJ2-7; 7 nucleotides agree with TRBD1. J gave up 6 bases and V 6 bases, and 8 bases lay outside the gene matches. The CDR3 is made up of 13 amino acids. CDR1 is SNHLY, CDR2 FYNNEI, per germline. CDR3 coding DNA: TGTGCCAGCAGGCCTGACAGGGTCGGCGAGCAGTACTTC. Protein sequence: CASRPDRVGEQYF.

This chain joins TRBV27 and TRBJ2-6, with 7 bases fitting TRBD1. After removal of 2 bases from V and 4 bases from J, the junction contained 8 bases not matched to a gene. The CDR3 covers 17 residues. CDR1 is MNHEY and CDR2 is SMNVEV in the germline V gene (reference sequence). The DNA of the CDR3 is TGTGCCAGCAGTTTAGATATAGGGACAGTCGGGGCCAACGTCCTGACTTTC. As protein: CASSLDIGTVGANVLTF.

This chain uses TRBV7-3 with TRBJ2-2; weak D call: TRBD2 (6 bases). The CDR3 consists of 14 residues. CDR1 and CDR2 (germline): SGHTA, FQGTGA. Trimming stripped 4 bases from V and 1 base from J, with 7 bases between. The DNA of the CDR3 is TGTGCCAGCAGCTGGGGGGAGAACACCGGGGAGCTGTTTTTT. It specifies CASSWGENTGELFF. The complete variable domain, with remaining parts taken from reference TRBV7-3 and TRBJ2-2, reads GAGVSQTPSNKVTEKGKYVELRCDPISGHTALYWYRQSLGQGPEFLIYFQGTGAADDSGLPNDRFFAVRPEGSVSTLKIQRTERGDSAVYLCASSWGENTGELFFGEGSRLTVL.